Reported below is one T cell receptor (beta chain). Looked up from germline, CDR1 is SGHKS and CDR2 is YYEKEE (reference sequence). Trimming pared 3 bases from V and 2 bases from J, leaving 20 bases between. CDR3 length: 18 amino acids. The assay was immunoSEQ multiplex PCR, and TCRdb's table has in-frame clones only and misses some. Altogether approximately 68,000 clones are present, about 89% being singletons, with the ten largest covering approximately 0.63%. This sample stems from a study of OX40 agonist ivuxolimab in advanced cancers. The sample consisted of CD4+ or CD8+ T cells sorted from blood, taken in a trial of the OX40 agonist ivuxolimab. The gene calls are TRBV5-5 and TRBJ2-2; D is ambiguous. The receptor was derived from an adult with an advanced solid tumor such as melanoma, head and neck, liver or kidney cancer. CDR3 nucleotides: TGTGCCAGCAGCTACGAACTATTTGGGCAGCCCAACACCGGGGAGCTGTTTTTT. Its protein product is CASSYELFGQPNTGELFF. The full variable domain, its missing parts supplied by reference TRBV5-5 and TRBJ2-2, is DAGVTQSPTHLIKTRGQQVTLRCSPISGHKSVSWYQQVLGQGPQFIFQYYEKEERGRGNFPDRFSARQFPNYSSELNVNALLLGDSALYLCASSYELFGQPNTGELFFGEGSRLTVL.